One sample yielded the 8 T cell receptor beta chains listed below, sequenced in a study of vaccination and CD4 T cells after COVID-19. These TCRs' antigens remain unknown. With the Oncomine TCR Beta short-read assay, DNA from cultured CD4+ T cells was sequenced. In TCRdb, the PCR reads were re-called with MiXCR into one record per CDR3 protein. The sample includes 9,500 to 14,000 distinct CDR3 sequences, roughly 37% of them seen just once. The treatment denotes: approximately nine-day PBMC culture with coronavirus spike peptide pools or control peptides (ViraFEST assay). Input material: CD4+ T cells from blood, cultured in vitro. Source of these receptors: a human donor who had recovered from COVID-19.

The rearrangement uses TRBV20-1 and TRBJ1-5; weak D call: TRBD1 (5 bases). The ends were cut back, 5 bases at V and 2 bases at J, with 10 bases in the middle. The CDR3 is 13 amino acids. The germline CDR1 and CDR2 sequences are DFQATT and SNEGSKA (reference sequence). In nucleotides, the CDR3 is TGCAGTGCTCGGGGGGGGGGCAATCAGCCCCAGCATTTT. This codes for CSARGGGNQPQHF.

This chain links TRBV12-3 or TRBV12-4 with TRBJ1-2, with no clear D. This CDR3 spans 13 amino acids. With 6 bases removed from V and 1 base from J, the gap between germline ends came to 9 bases. In DNA form, the CDR3 reads TGTGCCAGCAGACACAGAAGTAACTATGGCTACACCTTC. This translates into CASRHRSNYGYTF.

The chain is built from TRBV12-3 or TRBV12-4 and TRBJ2-3; 9 positions match TRBD2. V was clipped by 3 bases and J by 7 bases; unmatched bases: 5. The CDR3 runs 14 residues. Written as DNA, the CDR3 is TGTGCCAGCAGTTTTAGCGGGAGTATAAATACGCAGTATTTT. It codes for CASSFSGSINTQYF.

This chain uses TRBV5-4 with TRBJ1-1; unclear D gene. In germline, CDR1 is SGHNT, CDR2 YYREEE (reference sequence). Trimming shortened V by 3 bases and J by 4 bases, and 22 bases separated the two germline ends. The CDR3 sequence is 17 residues long. The CDR3 coding sequence is TGTGCCAGCAGCTCCAGTGAAGGGTTACGGCGTGGCACTGAAGCTTTCTTT. It specifies CASSSSEGLRRGTEAFF.

V is TRBV12-3 or TRBV12-4 and J is TRBJ2-3; weak D call: TRBD2 (5 bases). The CDR3 has 16 residues. Between the trimmed V and J ends, which lost 7 bases and 2 bases, there was a span of 19 bases. CDR3 DNA sequence: TGTGCCAGCACCCAAATCGGCGGGCTTATCACAGATACGCAGTATTTT. This codes for CASTQIGGLITDTQYF.

This clonotype was counted between two and nine times. This sequence joins TRBV20-1 and TRBJ1-5; D is undetermined. The ends were cut back, 6 bases at V and 5 bases at J, with 11 bases in the middle. Germline V gene sequence: CDR1 DFQATT, CDR2 SNEGSKA (reference sequence). The CDR3 runs 12 residues. The CDR3 reads CSATLPDQPQHF. As DNA, the CDR3 is TGCAGTGCGACCTTACCCGATCAGCCCCAGCATTTT.

V gene TRBV7-9 combines with J gene TRBJ2-7; 13 bases are shared with TRBD2. This CDR3 contains 14 residues. V was clipped by 4 bases and J by 7 bases; unmatched bases: 4. Germline CDR1 SEHNR, CDR2 FQNEAQ (reference sequence). Written as DNA, the CDR3 is TGTGCCAGCAGCTCGACTAGCGGGGGGTATGAGCAGTACTTC. Translating it yields CASSSTSGGYEQYF.

The CDR3 reads CASSQDNALALFF. For the CDR3, the DNA is TGCGCCAGCAGCCAAGATAACGCACTAGCTCTGTTCTTC. The V call is TRBV4-1, the J call TRBJ2-1; the D gene is possibly TRBD2 (6 bases). V was cut by 0 bases and J by 15 bases, with 15 bases left in between. The germline CDR1 and CDR2 sequences are MGHRA and YSYEKL. The CDR3 runs 13 residues.